These 32 T cell receptor beta chains were sequenced from one sample in a study of CD8 T cells in Susac syndrome. When the RNA was reverse transcribed, random hexamers were used with an input of about 0.5 to 1 ug. TCRdb called the immunoSEQ multiplex PCR reads again in MiXCR, with one record for every CDR3 protein. This repertoire shows 150,000 to 180,000 distinct CDR3 sequences, 95% found once; its top ten account for around 0.15%. Specimen: CD8+ T cells from PBMCs. These receptors were taken from a human donor with multiple sclerosis.

The chain uses TRBV28 and TRBJ1-6; D unclear. The CDR3 loop spans 10 amino acids. V lost 6 bases to trimming and J lost 15 bases, with 9 bases between them. Germline loops: CDR1 MDHEN, CDR2 SYDVKM. For the CDR3, the DNA is TGTGCCAGCAGCTCCGGACTCCTCCACTTT. It yields the protein CASSSGLLHF.

The V call is TRBV12-3 or TRBV12-4, the J call TRBJ2-2, with D perhaps matching TRBD1 (5 bases). This CDR3 comprises 14 residues. V lost 6 bases and J lost 5, with 13 bases in between. The CDR3 DNA reads TGTGCCAGCAGCCTAGGACATGTAACCGGGGAGCTGTTTTTT. Translated, it gives CASSLGHVTGELFF.

The rearrangement uses TRBV7-2 and TRBJ2-5; tentatively, D is TRBD1 (5 bases). CDR1 and CDR2 (germline): SGHTA, FQGNSA. CDR3 length equals 15 residues. Trimming cost V 0 bases and J 7 bases, with 15 bases left between them. The DNA of the CDR3 is TGTGCCAGCAGCTTAGCGGGGCCCCTCGTCGGGACCCAGTACTTC. Protein: CASSLAGPLVGTQYF.

The chain employs TRBV9 and TRBJ2-3; the D gene is possibly TRBD1 (5 bases). There are 16 residues in the CDR3. V dropped 0 bases and J dropped 2 bases, with 13 bases sitting between them. From germline, CDR1 is SGDLS and CDR2 YYNGEE. The CDR3 nucleotides read TGTGCCAGCAGCGTAGCAGGGTACATTTCCACAGATACGCAGTATTTT. This codes for CASSVAGYISTDTQYF.

The chain joins TRBV20-1 to TRBJ2-4; D assignment may be TRBD1 or TRBD2 (5 bases each). Germline-derived CDR1 and CDR2 are DFQATT and SNEGSKA (reference sequence). The CDR3 length is 13 residues. V was cut by 0 bases and J by 4 bases, with 7 bases left in between. CDR3 bases: TGCAGTGCTAGAGAGGGGGTGAAAAACATTCAGTACTTC. This gives the protein CSAREGVKNIQYF.

The genes are TRBV27 and TRBJ2-6, with D unresolved. CDR3 size: 13 residues. CDR1 and CDR2 from the germline V gene are MNHEY and SMNVEV (reference sequence). V was trimmed by 6 bases and J by 4 bases, leaving 7 bases between them. The CDR3 nucleotides are TGTGCCAGCAGCCCCGGCGGGGCCAACGTCCTGACTTTC. It encodes CASSPGGANVLTF. The variable domain in full, completed from reference TRBV27 and TRBJ2-6, reads EAQVTQNPRYLITVTGKKLTVTCSQNMNHEYMSWYRQDPGLGLRQIYYSMNVEVTDKGDVPEGYKVSRKEKRNFPLILESPSPNQTSLYFCASSPGGANVLTFGAGSRLTVL.

The gene calls are TRBV20-1 and TRBJ2-1; the D gene could be TRBD1 or TRBD2 (6 bases each). The ends were cut back, 1 base at V and 8 bases at J, with 12 bases in the middle. The CDR3 consists of 13 residues. Germline assignment: CDR1 DFQATT and CDR2 SNEGSKA (reference sequence). The CDR3: CSARGGADYEQFF. The DNA for the CDR3 is TGCAGTGCTAGAGGGGGGGCTGACTATGAGCAGTTCTTC.

This clonotype was seen just once. The chain combines TRBV2 with TRBJ1-2; D is unresolved. Trimming removed 8 bases at V and 0 bases at J, with 13 bases between. Germline-derived CDR1 and CDR2 are SNHLY and FYNNEI. The CDR3 has 14 amino acids. This CDR3 reads CASLAVKANYGYTF. In DNA, the CDR3 is TGTGCCAGCCTCGCGGTGAAGGCTAACTATGGCTACACCTTC. The full variable domain, completed using reference TRBV2 and TRBJ1-2, is EPEVTQTPSHQVTQMGQEVILRCVPISNHLYFYWYRQILGQKVEFLVSFYNNEISEKSEIFDDQFSVERPDGSNFTLKIRSTKLEDSAMYFCASLAVKANYGYTFGSGTRLTVV.

The V and J genes are TRBV19 and TRBJ1-2; weak D call: TRBD1 (5 bases). The V gene lost 7 bases and the J gene lost 4 bases, with 10 bases spanning the gap. The germline V gene encodes CDR1 LNHDA and CDR2 SQIVND (reference sequence). There are 12 residues in the CDR3. DNA for the CDR3: TGTGCCAGTACTCGGGACCTCTATGGCTACACCTTC. Translating it yields CASTRDLYGYTF.

The chain joins TRBV29-1 to TRBJ1-2; D unclear. CDR1 SQVTM and CDR2 ANQGSEA come from the germline V gene. Deletions cut 3 bases from V and 6 bases from J, with 23 bases between. This CDR3 spans 16 amino acids. CDR3 DNA: TGCAGCGTTGATCGAGGTGAATCGGAACCCGCGGATGGCTACACCTTC. Protein sequence: CSVDRGESEPADGYTF.

The chain joins TRBV7-9 to TRBJ2-5, with 7 bases aligning to TRBD1. Unmatched junction bases numbered 10, after V lost 10 bases and J lost 5 bases. This CDR3 comprises 13 residues. Germline loops: CDR1 SEHNR, CDR2 FQNEAQ (reference sequence). DNA of the CDR3: TGTGCCACCCCTTCCGGGACAGAGGAGACCCAGTACTTC. Protein: CATPSGTEETQYF.

Remarks on this clonotype: At one end, the junction sequence differs from germline, possibly due to a read error. This chain uses TRBV14 with TRBJ2-1, with D unresolved. Germline values: CDR1 SGHDN, CDR2 FVKESK. This CDR3 comprises 15 residues. CDR3 sequence reads: CASSQDGQEDNEQFF. CDR3 sequence (DNA): TGTGCCAGCAGCCAAGATGGCCAGGAAGACAATGAGCAATTCTTC.

This sequence joins TRBV12-3 or TRBV12-4 and TRBJ2-1, with D uncertain. The length of the CDR3 is 11 residues. Between the trimmed V and J ends, which lost 2 bases and 7 bases, there was a span of 3 bases. The CDR3 is CASSLSNEQFF. The DNA for the CDR3 is TGTGCCAGCAGTTTATCTAATGAGCAGTTCTTC.

The chain couples TRBV27 to TRBJ1-6, with TRBD1 matching 8 bases. CDR1 and CDR2 (germline): MNHEY, SMNVEV (reference sequence). J lost 6 bases, V lost 8 bases, and 6 bases had no gene match. CDR3 size: 14 residues. The DNA of the CDR3 is TGTGCCAGCGGAACACAGGGGGGTAATTCACCCCTCCACTTT. The encoded protein is CASGTQGGNSPLHF.

The rearrangement joins TRBV29-1 to TRBJ2-7, with D hard to call. Germline V gene lookup returns CDR1 SQVTM and CDR2 ANQGSEA. Trimming removed 5 bases from V and 4 bases from J, with 21 bases in between. The CDR3 has 15 amino acids. CDR3 nucleotides: TGCAGCGTTCAACTACGCGGACCCTCAAGATACGAGCAGTACTTC. Translation gives CSVQLRGPSRYEQYF.

The CDR3 DNA reads as TGCGCCAGCAGCTTGGCGGAGTCCGGGAAGGGTGAGCAGTACTTC. Translating it yields CASSLAESGKGEQYF. The chain recombines TRBV5-1 with TRBJ2-7; perhaps TRBD2 as D (5 bases). Trimming removed 0 bases at V and 7 bases at J, with 17 bases between. The CDR3 totals 15 residues. Germline V gene lookup returns CDR1 SGHRS and CDR2 YFSETQ.

This chain links TRBV7-9 with TRBJ1-5, with D possibly TRBD1 on 5 matching bases. This CDR3 region has 16 residues. Trimming removed 4 bases from V and 7 bases from J, with 20 bases in between. Germline CDR1 SEHNR, CDR2 FQNEAQ (reference sequence). CDR3 loop: CASSSAPQGVGQPQHF. The CDR3 nucleotides read TGTGCCAGCAGCTCCGCGCCCCAGGGCGTGGGGCAGCCCCAGCATTTT. Variable domain in full (rest from reference TRBV7-9 and TRBJ1-5): DTGVSQNPRHKITKRGQNVTFRCDPISEHNRLYWYRQTLGQGPEFLTYFQNEAQLEKSRLLSDRFSAERPKGSFSTLEIQRTEQGDSAMYLCASSSAPQGVGQPQHFGDGTRLSIL.

This chain links TRBV3-1 with TRBJ2-7; 9 bases match TRBD1. The CDR3 consists of 14 residues. Germline trimming cut 1 base from V and 2 bases from J; bases unmatched to any gene: 0. CDR1 LGHDT and CDR2 YNNKEL come from the germline V gene (reference sequence). Here the CDR3 DNA reads TGTGCCAGCAGCCAAGGGACAGGGGCCTACGAGCAGTACTTC. Its protein is CASSQGTGAYEQYF.

V and J are TRBV29-1 and TRBJ1-1, with a possible D match to TRBD1 (6 bases). The CDR3 covers 12 residues. Trimming left V 6 bases short and J 10 bases short, with 18 bases between. Per the germline V gene, CDR1 is SQVTM and CDR2 is ANQGSEA. The CDR3 nucleotides read TGCAGCGTCGACCGAGGGGGGGTAGGAGCTTTCTTT. Translated: CSVDRGGVGAFF.

CDR3 sequence reads: CAWSVPEDLYSNQPQHF. The CDR3 coding sequence is TGTGCCTGGAGTGTACCCGAAGACCTTTATAGCAATCAGCCCCAGCATTTT. The V call is TRBV30, the J call TRBJ1-5; D is unclear. Germline V gives CDR1 GTSNPN, CDR2 SVGIG (reference sequence). CDR3 length equals 17 residues. Trimming took 0 bases from V and 0 from J, leaving 15 bases between them.

The chain employs TRBV29-1 and TRBJ1-1, with unresolved D. The CDR3 totals 14 residues. Looked up from germline, CDR1 is SQVTM and CDR2 is ANQGSEA. This chain's CDR3 is CMEAGRFWNTEAFF. In DNA, the CDR3 is TGCATGGAAGCTGGGCGTTTCTGGAACACTGAAGCTTTCTTT.

The chain employs TRBV7-6 and TRBJ2-7; TRBD1 matches at 7 bases. CDR3 length equals 18 residues. Germline CDR1 SGHVS, CDR2 FNYEAQ. The CDR3 DNA follows: TGTGCCACCAGCCCTTTTCCCGGGACAGTTAAGGCCCACTACGAGCAGTACGTC. It translates to CATSPFPGTVKAHYEQYV.

Only one count was recorded for this clonotype. The chain carries TRBV6-4 and TRBJ2-7, with a weak D call TRBD1 (5 bases). This CDR3 contains 11 residues. Germline-derived CDR1 and CDR2 are MRHNA and SNTAGT. Trimming shortened V by 8 bases and J by 4 bases, and 9 bases separated the two germline ends. The CDR3 loop reads CASPRVYEQYV. Here the CDR3 DNA reads TGTGCCAGCCCCAGGGTTTACGAGCAGTACGTC.

A single count supports this clonotype. The genes are TRBV7-9 and TRBJ2-7; no clear D. Germline V CDR1 and CDR2: SEHNR, FQNEAQ (reference sequence). Between the trimmed V and J ends, which lost 1 base and 2 bases, there was a span of 6 bases. CDR3 size: 13 residues. The CDR3 DNA follows: TGTGCCAGCAGCTTAGAAGGGACCTACGAGCAGTACTTC. This encodes CASSLEGTYEQYF.

The gene calls are TRBV20-1 and TRBJ2-7, with D perhaps matching TRBD1 (6 bases). Germline V gives CDR1 DFQATT, CDR2 SNEGSKA (reference sequence). This CDR3 has 13 residues. V shed 3 bases and J shed 2 bases, with 11 bases lying between them. The CDR3 region is CSARGSGAYEQYF. The CDR3, as DNA: TGCAGTGCTAGGGGGTCAGGGGCCTACGAGCAGTACTTC.

V and J are TRBV27 and TRBJ2-7; D possibly corresponds to TRBD2 (6 bases). The CDR3 runs 14 residues. Germline-derived CDR1 and CDR2 are MNHEY and SMNVEV (reference sequence). V lost 4 bases and J 6 bases, leaving 16 bases between the germline ends. The CDR3 DNA sequence: TGTGCCAGCAGTTACATCCGGACGGAGGGCGAGCAGTACTTC. Translation: CASSYIRTEGEQYF.

This clonotype occurred once. The chain employs TRBV5-6 and TRBJ2-1; D is uncertain. The germline V and J ends were trimmed by 10 bases and 4 bases, with 12 bases remaining between them. Looked up from germline, CDR1 is SGHDT and CDR2 is YYEEEE. This CDR3 is 12 amino acids long. The CDR3 reads CAVGSAYNEQFF. In DNA, the CDR3 is TGTGCCGTGGGTTCGGCTTACAATGAGCAGTTCTTC.

This clonotype has only one observation. The chain combines TRBV30 with TRBJ2-1; D gene unclear. Germline-derived CDR1 and CDR2 are GTSNPN and SVGIG (reference sequence). Trimming pared 1 base from V and 7 bases from J, leaving 11 bases between. This CDR3 region has 13 residues. The CDR3 DNA reads as TGTGCCTGGAGTGCCTATACTCGGAATGAGCAGTTCTTC. This gives the protein CAWSAYTRNEQFF.

CDR3 bases: TGCAGCGTGGAAAAGGGCGGTGAGCAGTTCTTC. Translated, it gives CSVEKGGEQFF. V usage is TRBV29-1 and J usage is TRBJ2-1; D ambiguous. With 6 bases removed from V and 9 bases from J, the gap between germline ends came to 12 bases. This CDR3 is 11 amino acids long. CDR1 SQVTM and CDR2 ANQGSEA come from the germline V gene.

This chain joins TRBV18 and TRBJ2-7, with D hard to call. V shed 0 bases and J shed 2 bases, with 11 bases lying between them. The CDR3 runs 15 residues. CDR1 is KGHSH, CDR2 LQKENI, per germline. The CDR3 sequence is CASSPPIALPYEQYF. For the CDR3, the DNA is TGTGCCAGCTCACCACCGATTGCCCTCCCCTACGAGCAGTACTTC.

In DNA form, the CDR3 reads TGTGCCAGCACCGATGGGGGCGCGAGAAATGAGCAGTTCTTC. Protein product: CASTDGGARNEQFF. This chain links TRBV13 with TRBJ2-1, with D maybe TRBD1 (6 bases). CDR1 PRHDT and CDR2 FYEKMQ come from the germline V gene (reference sequence). This CDR3 has 14 residues. V gave up 7 bases and J gave up 7 bases, with 17 bases separating them.

The chain is built from TRBV19 and TRBJ2-1; 8 bases align to TRBD2. V lost 8 bases and J lost 0; bases outside the gene matches: 6. CDR3 length equals 15 residues. Germline CDR1 is LNHDA and CDR2 is SQIVND (reference sequence). For the CDR3, the DNA is TGTGCCAGTCGGGAGGGAGGGAGCTCCTACAATGAGCAGTTCTTC. Translated, it gives CASREGGSSYNEQFF. Full variable domain (remainder filled in from reference TRBV19 and TRBJ2-1): DGGITQSPKYLFRKEGQNVTLSCEQNLNHDAMYWYRQDPGQGLRLIYYSQIVNDFQKGDIAEGYSVSREKKESFPLTVTSAQKNPTAFYLCASREGGSSYNEQFFGPGTRLTVL.